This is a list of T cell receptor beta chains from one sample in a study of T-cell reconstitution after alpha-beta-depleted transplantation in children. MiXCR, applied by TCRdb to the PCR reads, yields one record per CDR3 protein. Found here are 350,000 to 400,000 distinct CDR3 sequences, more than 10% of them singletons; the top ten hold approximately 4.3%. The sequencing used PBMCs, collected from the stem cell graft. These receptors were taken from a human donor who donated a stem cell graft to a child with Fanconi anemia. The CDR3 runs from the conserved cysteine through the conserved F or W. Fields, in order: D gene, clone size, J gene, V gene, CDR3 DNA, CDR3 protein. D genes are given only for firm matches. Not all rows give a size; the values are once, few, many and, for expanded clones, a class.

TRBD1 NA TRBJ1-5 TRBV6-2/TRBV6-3 TGTGCCAGCACCCCAGGGGGACAGGGGAACCAGCCCCAGCATTTT CASTPGGQGNQPQHF
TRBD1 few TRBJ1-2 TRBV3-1 TGTGCCAGCAGCCAGCTCGACAGGGTTAACTATGGCTACACCTTC CASSQLDRVNYGYTF
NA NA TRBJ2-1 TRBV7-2 TGTGCCAGCAGCTCGTACGTGGGGACCCCTGCGTTCTTC CASSSYVGTPAFF
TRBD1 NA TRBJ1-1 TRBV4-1 TGCGCCAGCAGCCCGACAGGGGTCGAAGCTTTCTTT CASSPTGVEAFF
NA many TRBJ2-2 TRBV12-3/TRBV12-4 TGTGCCAGCATCGAGTTGGGGGGTCACGGGGAGCTGTTTTTT CASIELGGHGELFF
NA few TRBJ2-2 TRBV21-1 TGTGCCAGCAGCAGGAGGGACTTTGACACCGGGGAGCTGTTTTTT CASSRRDFDTGELFF
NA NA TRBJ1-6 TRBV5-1 TGCGCCAGCAGCTCCGGAGGGGTCAATTCACCCCTCCACTTT CASSSGGVNSPLHF
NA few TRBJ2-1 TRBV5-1 TGCGCCAGCAGCTTGCAGTCTGAGCAGTTCTTC CASSLQSEQFF
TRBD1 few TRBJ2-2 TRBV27 TGTGCCAGCAGCCTAACAGGGGTTGGGGCCGGGGAGCTGTTTTTT CASSLTGVGAGELFF
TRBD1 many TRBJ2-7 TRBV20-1 TGCAGTGCTCGAGACCGGGACAGGGGTCGGTACGAGCAGTACTTC CSARDRDRGRYEQYF
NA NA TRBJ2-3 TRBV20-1 TGCAGTGCTAGTATTACCCGCTTCACAGATACGCAGTATTTT CSASITRFTDTQYF
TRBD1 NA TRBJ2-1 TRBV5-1 TGCGCCAGCAGCTTGGGAACAGGGGGCTCATACAATGAGCAGTTCTTC CASSLGTGGSYNEQFF
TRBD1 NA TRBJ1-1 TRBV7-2 TGTGCCAGCAGCTTACAACAGGGGGCGAACACTGAAGCTTTCTTT CASSLQQGANTEAFF
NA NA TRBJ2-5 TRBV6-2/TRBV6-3 TGTGCCAGCAACGACTCCCTCGGGAAAACCCAGTACTTC CASNDSLGKTQYF
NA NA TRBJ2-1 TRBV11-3 TGTGCCAGCAGCTTAGGACCGCTAGCGAACAATGAGCAGTTCTTC CASSLGPLANNEQFF
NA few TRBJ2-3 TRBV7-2 TGTGCCAGCAGCTTAGTAGGGGCGGATTATACGCAGTATTTT CASSLVGADYTQYF
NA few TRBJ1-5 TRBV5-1 TGCGCCAGCAGCGTGGACGGATTGAGCAATCAGCCCCAGCATTTT CASSVDGLSNQPQHF
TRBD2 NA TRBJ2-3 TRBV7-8 TGTGCCAGCAGCTTAGTATCTGCGGGAGTTAGCACAGATACGCAGTATTTT CASSLVSAGVSTDTQYF
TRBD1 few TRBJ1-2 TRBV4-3 TGCGCCAGCAGCCAAGATGGGGACAGGATGGATGGCTACACCTTC CASSQDGDRMDGYTF
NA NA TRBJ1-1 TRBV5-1 TGCGCCAGCAGCCGGGAACCGGGGGACACTGAAGCTTTCTTT CASSREPGDTEAFF
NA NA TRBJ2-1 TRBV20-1 TGCAGTGCTATTGTTAGTCCCCGGAACTACAATGAGCAGTTCTTC CSAIVSPRNYNEQFF
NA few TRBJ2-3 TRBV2 TGTGCCAGCGATGGGGGTTTAGATACGCAGTATTTT CASDGGLDTQYF
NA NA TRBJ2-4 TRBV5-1 TGCGCCAGCAGCGCGCTACAGGGAAACATTCAGTACTTC CASSALQGNIQYF
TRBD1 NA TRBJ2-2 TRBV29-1 TGCAGCGTCAAAAGGGGGACAGGGAGGAACACCGGGGAGCTGTTTTTT CSVKRGTGRNTGELFF
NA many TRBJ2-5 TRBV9 TGTGCCAGCAGCGTAGGGTACTCCCAAGAGACCCAGTACTTC CASSVGYSQETQYF
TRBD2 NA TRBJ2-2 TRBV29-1 TGCAGCGTTGACAGCGGGGGGCCCACCGGGGAGCTGTTTTTT CSVDSGGPTGELFF
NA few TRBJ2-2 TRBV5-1 TGCGCCAGTTTTACAAGCCCGGGTTGGGGCACCGGGGAGCTGTTTTTT CASFTSPGWGTGELFF
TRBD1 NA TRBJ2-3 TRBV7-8 TGTGCCAGCAGCTCAATTCCAAGACAGGGCGGGCAGTATTTT CASSSIPRQGGQYF
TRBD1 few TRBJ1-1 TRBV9 TGTGCCAGCAGCGGAGACAACCGGGACAGGGAGTCCACTGAAGCTTTCTTT CASSGDNRDRESTEAFF
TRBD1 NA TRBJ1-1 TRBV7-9 TGTGCCAGCAGTCCCACAGGGGGCGCGGGGAACACTGAAGCTTTCTTT CASSPTGGAGNTEAFF
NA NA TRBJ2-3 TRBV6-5 TGTGCCAGCAGTTACGGTCGGGGGGCGGGTAGCTTCGCCCGTGATACGGAGTATTTT CASSYGRGAGSFARDTEYF
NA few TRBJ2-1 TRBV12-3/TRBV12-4 TGTGCCAGCAGTTTTATCAAGAGCTCCTACAATGAGCAGTTCTTC CASSFIKSSYNEQFF
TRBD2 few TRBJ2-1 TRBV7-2 TGTGCCAGCAGCACGAGGGGCGGGACTAGCGGGGGCCTTGACAATGAGCAGTTCTTC CASSTRGGTSGGLDNEQFF
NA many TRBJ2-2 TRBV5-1 TGCGCCAGCAGCTTTAGATCGAACACCGGGGAGCTGTTTTTT CASSFRSNTGELFF
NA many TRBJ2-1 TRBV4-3 TGCGCCAGCAGCCAAGGATTCCTAGGACATGAGCAGTTCTTC CASSQGFLGHEQFF
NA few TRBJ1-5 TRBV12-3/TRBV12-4 TGTGCCAGCACCGTCGGCGGGGATAGCAATCAGCCCCAGCATTTT CASTVGGDSNQPQHF
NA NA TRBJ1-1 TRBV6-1 TGTGCCAGCAGCCCCGCCCTTGTCAGGGATAACACTGAAGCTTTCTTT CASSPALVRDNTEAFF
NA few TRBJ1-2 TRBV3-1 TGTGCCAGCAGTCCAGAGTGGAGGGGCCAGGGCTACACCTTC CASSPEWRGQGYTF
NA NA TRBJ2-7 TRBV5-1 TGCGCCAGCAGCTTGTACGGGGGTAGCTCCTACGAGCAGTACTTC CASSLYGGSSYEQYF
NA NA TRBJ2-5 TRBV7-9 TGTGCCAGCAGCTTTTTGGGCGGTGGACTGGGTGCGACCCAGTACTTC CASSFLGGGLGATQYF
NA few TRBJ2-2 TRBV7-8 TGTGCCAGCAGCAAATTAGAGTTTGTCGTCGGCACCGGGGAGCTGTTTTTT CASSKLEFVVGTGELFF
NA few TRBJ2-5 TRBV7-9 TGTGCCAGCAGCCCGATCGGGTCCAGCCAAGAGACCCAGTACTTC CASSPIGSSQETQYF
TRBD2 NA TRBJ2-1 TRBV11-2 TGTGCCAGCAGCGCTAGCGGGAATCGGGATGAGCAGTTCTTC CASSASGNRDEQFF
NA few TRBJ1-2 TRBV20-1 TGCAGTGCTAGTGATGGGGGGAAAGGGTATGGCTACACCTTC CSASDGGKGYGYTF
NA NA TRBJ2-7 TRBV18 TGTGCCAGCTCACCCTCCAGAGGGGCGTCCTACGAGCAGTACTTC CASSPSRGASYEQYF
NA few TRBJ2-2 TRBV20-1 TGCAGTGCCCGAGTTGGCGGTACAGGCGGGGAGCTGTTTTTT CSARVGGTGGELFF
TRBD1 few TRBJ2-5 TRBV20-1 TGCAGTGCTAGTCCGGGACAGGTCCAAGAGACCCAGTACTTC CSASPGQVQETQYF
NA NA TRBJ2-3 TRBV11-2 TGTGCCAGCAGCTTCGCAGGGTTCCAAGATACGCAGTATTTT CASSFAGFQDTQYF